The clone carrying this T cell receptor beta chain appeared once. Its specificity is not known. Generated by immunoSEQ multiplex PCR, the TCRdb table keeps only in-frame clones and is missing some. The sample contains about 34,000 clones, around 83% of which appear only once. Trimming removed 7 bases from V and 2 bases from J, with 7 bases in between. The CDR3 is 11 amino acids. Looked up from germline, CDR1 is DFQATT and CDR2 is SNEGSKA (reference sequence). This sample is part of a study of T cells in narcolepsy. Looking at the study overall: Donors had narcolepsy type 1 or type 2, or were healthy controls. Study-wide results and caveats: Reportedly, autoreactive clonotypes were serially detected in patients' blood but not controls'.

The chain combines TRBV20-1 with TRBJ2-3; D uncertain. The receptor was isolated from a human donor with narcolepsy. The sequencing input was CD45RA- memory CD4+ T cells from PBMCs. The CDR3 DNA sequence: TGCAGTGTCGATCTCACAGATACGCAGTATTTT. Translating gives CSVDLTDTQYF.